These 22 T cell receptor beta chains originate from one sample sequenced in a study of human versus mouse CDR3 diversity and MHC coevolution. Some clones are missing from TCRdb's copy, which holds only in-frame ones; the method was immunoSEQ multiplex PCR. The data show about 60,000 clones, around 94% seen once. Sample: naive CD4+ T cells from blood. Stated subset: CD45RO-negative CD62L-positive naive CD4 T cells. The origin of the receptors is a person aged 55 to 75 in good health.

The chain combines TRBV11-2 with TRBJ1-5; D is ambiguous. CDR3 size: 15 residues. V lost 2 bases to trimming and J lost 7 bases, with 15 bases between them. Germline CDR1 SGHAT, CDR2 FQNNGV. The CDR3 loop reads CASSLSGGRWQPQHF. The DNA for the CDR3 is TGTGCCAGCAGCTTATCGGGTGGGAGGTGGCAGCCCCAGCATTTT.

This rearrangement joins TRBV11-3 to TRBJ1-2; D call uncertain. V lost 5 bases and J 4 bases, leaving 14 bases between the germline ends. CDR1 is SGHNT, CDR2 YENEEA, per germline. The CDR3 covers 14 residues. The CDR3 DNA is TGTGCCAGCAGCCCAGCGGCCGTGGCCTATGGCTACACCTTC. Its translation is CASSPAAVAYGYTF.

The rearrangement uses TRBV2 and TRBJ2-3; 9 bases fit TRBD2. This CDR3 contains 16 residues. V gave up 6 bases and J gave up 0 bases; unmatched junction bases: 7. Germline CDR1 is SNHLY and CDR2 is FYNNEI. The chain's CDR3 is CASRMGLAASTDTQYF. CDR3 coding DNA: TGTGCCAGCAGGATGGGACTAGCAGCTAGCACAGATACGCAGTATTTT.

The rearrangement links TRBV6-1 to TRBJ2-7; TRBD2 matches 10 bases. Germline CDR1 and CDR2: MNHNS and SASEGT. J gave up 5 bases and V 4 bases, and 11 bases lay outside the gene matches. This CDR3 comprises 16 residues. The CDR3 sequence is CASSGSSGSLINEQYF. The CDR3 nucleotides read TGTGCCAGCAGTGGGTCTAGCGGGAGTTTGATTAACGAGCAGTACTTC.

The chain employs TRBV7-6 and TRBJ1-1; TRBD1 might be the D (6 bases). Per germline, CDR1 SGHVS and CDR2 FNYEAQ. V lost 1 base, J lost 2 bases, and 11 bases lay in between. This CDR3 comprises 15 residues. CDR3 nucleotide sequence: TGTGCCAGCAGCTTAGGGGGGCTGCGAAACACTGAAGCTTTCTTT. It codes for CASSLGGLRNTEAFF.

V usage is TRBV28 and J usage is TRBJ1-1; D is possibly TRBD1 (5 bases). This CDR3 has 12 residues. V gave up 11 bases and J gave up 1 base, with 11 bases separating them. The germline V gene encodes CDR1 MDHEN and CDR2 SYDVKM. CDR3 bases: TGTGCCTGCTCGGGGGGGAACACTGAAGCTTTCTTT. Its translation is CACSGGNTEAFF.

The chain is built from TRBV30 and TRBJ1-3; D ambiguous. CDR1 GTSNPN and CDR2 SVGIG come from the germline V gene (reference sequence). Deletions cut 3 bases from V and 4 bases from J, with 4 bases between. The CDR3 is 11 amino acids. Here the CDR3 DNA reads TGTGCCTGGAGCCTGGGAAACACCATATATTTT. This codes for CAWSLGNTIYF.

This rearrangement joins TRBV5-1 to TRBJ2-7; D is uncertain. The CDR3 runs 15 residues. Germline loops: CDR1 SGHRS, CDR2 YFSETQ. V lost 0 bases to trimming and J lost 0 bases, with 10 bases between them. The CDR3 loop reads CASSLGQSFSYEQYF. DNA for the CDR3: TGCGCCAGCAGCTTGGGTCAGTCCTTCTCCTACGAGCAGTACTTC.

The CDR3 reads CASSLVGGRGDTQYF. The CDR3 DNA reads TGTGCCAGCAGTTTGGTAGGAGGGAGGGGGGATACGCAGTATTTT. The chain uses TRBV28 and TRBJ2-3, with D possibly being TRBD2 (7 bases). This CDR3 is built from 15 residues. Germline CDR1 and CDR2: MDHEN and SYDVKM. The germline V and J ends were trimmed by 3 bases and 6 bases, with 16 bases remaining between them.

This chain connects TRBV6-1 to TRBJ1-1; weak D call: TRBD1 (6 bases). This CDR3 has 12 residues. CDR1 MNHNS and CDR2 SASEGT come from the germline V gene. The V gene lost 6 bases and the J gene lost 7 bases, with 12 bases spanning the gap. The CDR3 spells CASSRNRDEAFF. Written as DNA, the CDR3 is TGTGCCAGCAGCCGAAACAGGGATGAAGCTTTCTTT.

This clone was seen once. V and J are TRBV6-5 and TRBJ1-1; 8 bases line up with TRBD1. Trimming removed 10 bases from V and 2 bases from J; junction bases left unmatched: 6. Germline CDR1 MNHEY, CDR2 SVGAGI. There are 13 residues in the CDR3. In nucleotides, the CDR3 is TGTGCCACTCAGGGGGCTGTTAACACTGAAGCTTTCTTT. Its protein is CATQGAVNTEAFF.

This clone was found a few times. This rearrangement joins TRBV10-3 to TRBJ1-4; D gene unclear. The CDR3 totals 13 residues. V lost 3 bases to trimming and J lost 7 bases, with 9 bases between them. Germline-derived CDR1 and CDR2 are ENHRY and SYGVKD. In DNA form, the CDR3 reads TGTGCCATCAGTGAAGAGCCGGGTGAAAAACTGTTTTTT. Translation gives CAISEEPGEKLFF.

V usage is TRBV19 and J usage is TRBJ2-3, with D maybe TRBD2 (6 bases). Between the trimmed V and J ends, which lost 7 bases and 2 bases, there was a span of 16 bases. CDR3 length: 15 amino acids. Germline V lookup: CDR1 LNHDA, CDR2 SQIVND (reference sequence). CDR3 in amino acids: CASTNGAGLTDTQYF. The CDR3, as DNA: TGTGCCAGTACCAATGGGGCGGGGCTCACAGATACGCAGTATTTT.

The DNA for the CDR3 is TGTGCCAGCAGTTTGGGGACAGATAATTCACCCCTCCACTTT. Translated, it gives CASSLGTDNSPLHF. The chain combines TRBV6-6 with TRBJ1-6, with 7 bases that match TRBD1. With 4 bases clipped from V and 5 bases from J, the junction kept 2 bases outside the gene matches. Germline V gives CDR1 MNHNY, CDR2 SVGAGI (reference sequence). This CDR3 is built from 14 residues.

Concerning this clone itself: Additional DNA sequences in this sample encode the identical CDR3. The CDR3 DNA reads TGTGCCAGCAGTTTATCTCGACCGGGGAACACTGAAGCTTTCTTT. Translation gives CASSLSRPGNTEAFF. This chain joins TRBV28 and TRBJ1-1; D is unresolved. CDR3 length: 15 residues. With 1 base removed from V and 1 base from J, the gap between germline ends came to 10 bases. Germline V gene lookup returns CDR1 MDHEN and CDR2 SYDVKM.

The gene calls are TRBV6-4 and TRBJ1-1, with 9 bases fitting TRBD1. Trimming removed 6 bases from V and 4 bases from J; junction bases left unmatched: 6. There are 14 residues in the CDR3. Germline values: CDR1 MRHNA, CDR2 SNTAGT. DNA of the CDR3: TGTGCCAGCAGGAGGGACAGGGTTGGCACTGAAGCTTTCTTT. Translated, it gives CASRRDRVGTEAFF.

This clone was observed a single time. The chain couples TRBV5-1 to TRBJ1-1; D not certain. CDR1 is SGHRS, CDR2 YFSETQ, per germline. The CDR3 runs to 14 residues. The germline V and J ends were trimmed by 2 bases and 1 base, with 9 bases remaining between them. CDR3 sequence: CASSFEGPNTEAFF. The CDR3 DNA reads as TGCGCCAGCAGCTTTGAGGGCCCGAACACTGAAGCTTTCTTT.

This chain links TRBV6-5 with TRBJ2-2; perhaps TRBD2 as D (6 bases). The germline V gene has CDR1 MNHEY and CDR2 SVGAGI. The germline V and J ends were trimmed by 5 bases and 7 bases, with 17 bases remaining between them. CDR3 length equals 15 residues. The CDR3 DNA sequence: TGTGCCAGCAGTACGGGGGAGACCTACGGCGGGGAGCTGTTTTTT. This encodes CASSTGETYGGELFF.

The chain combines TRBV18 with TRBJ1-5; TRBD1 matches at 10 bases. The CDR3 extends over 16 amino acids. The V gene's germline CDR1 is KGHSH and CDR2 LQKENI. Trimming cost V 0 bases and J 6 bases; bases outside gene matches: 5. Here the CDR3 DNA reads TGTGCCAGCTCACCACCTGGACAGGGGGTAAGTCAGCCCCAGCATTTT. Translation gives CASSPPGQGVSQPQHF.

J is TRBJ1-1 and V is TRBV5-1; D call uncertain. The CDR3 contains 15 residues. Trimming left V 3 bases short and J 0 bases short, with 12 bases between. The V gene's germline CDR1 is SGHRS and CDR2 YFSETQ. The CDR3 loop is CASSSVEFMNTEAFF. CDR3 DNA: TGCGCCAGCAGCTCGGTAGAGTTTATGAACACTGAAGCTTTCTTT.

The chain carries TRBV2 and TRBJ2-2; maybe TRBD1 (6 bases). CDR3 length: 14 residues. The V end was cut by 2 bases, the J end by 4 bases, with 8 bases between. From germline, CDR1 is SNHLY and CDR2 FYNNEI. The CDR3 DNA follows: TGTGCCAGCAGTGAACAGGGGTCCACCGGGGAGCTGTTTTTT. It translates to CASSEQGSTGELFF.

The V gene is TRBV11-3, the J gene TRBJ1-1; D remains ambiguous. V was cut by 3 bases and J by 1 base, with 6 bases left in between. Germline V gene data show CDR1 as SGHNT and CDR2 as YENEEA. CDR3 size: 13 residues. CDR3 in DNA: TGTGCCAGCAGCTTCGGGAGGAACACTGAAGCTTTCTTT. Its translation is CASSFGRNTEAFF.